This T cell receptor (beta chain) was captured in a study of blood T cell repertoires in COVID-19. Across the whole study: Sites in the United States, Italy and Spain provided acute and convalescent COVID-19 samples.

The CDR3 is 15 amino acids. Trimming cost V 4 bases and J 5 bases, with 14 bases left between them. CDR1 and CDR2 from the germline V gene are LGHDT and YNNKEL (reference sequence). As originally analysed: Reference gene primer amplification gave estimated nucleated cell counts. This table comes from immunoSEQ multiplex PCR, and its TCRdb copy is limited to in-frame clones, with some not included. That table is the source of V, J and clone size, and D and trimming were worked out from the DNA. The sample lists approximately 40,000 clones; 86% were seen once. V gene TRBV3-1 (or the pseudogene TRBV3-2) combines with J gene TRBJ2-2; perhaps TRBD1 as D (6 bases). The TCR sequence derives from a man aged 50 to 60 in a cohort sampled during active COVID-19. Material for sequencing was peripheral blood. The CDR3 sequence is CASSPSHRATGELFF. The DNA of the CDR3 is TGTGCCAGCAGCCCTTCCCACAGGGCTACCGGGGAGCTGTTTTTT.